Given below is one TCR beta chain in context. The record originates from a study of blood T cell repertoires in COVID-19. In the study overall: The study counted Cohort 3 donors as recovered given two negative PCRs, clearance, or symptom resolution. Specimens from acute and convalescent COVID-19 originated in the United States, Italy and Spain.

The method was immunoSEQ multiplex PCR; TCRdb's version includes in-frame clones alone and lacks a portion of them. In the table there are about 360,000 clones, approximately 87% of which are singletons. Living in about two dozen US areas, the participants were between roughly 18 and 90 years of age. Assignment of participants to cohorts was predicated upon participant-reported clinical history. The CDR3 has 16 amino acids. Looked up from germline, CDR1 is MNHEY and CDR2 is SMNVEV (reference sequence). The ends were cut back, 3 bases at V and 3 bases at J, with 18 bases in the middle. Sequencing was done on a sample of PBMCs or T cells enriched from blood (not recorded which). V usage is TRBV27 and J usage is TRBJ2-7; perhaps TRBD1 as D (6 bases). The receptor was isolated from a man between 40 and 49 years old in a cohort exposed to, infected with or recovered from COVID-19 (not recorded which). CDR3 loop: CASSFGPQGRGYEQYF. The CDR3 nucleotides are TGTGCCAGCAGTTTTGGTCCACAGGGAAGAGGCTACGAGCAGTACTTC.